The rows below give T cell receptor beta chains drawn from one sample of a study of cytomegalovirus exposure and HLA in healthy donors. Produced via immunoSEQ multiplex PCR; TCRdb's table is partial and in-frame only. The sample lists 150,000 to 200,000 clones, about four fifths occurring once. Sequenced sample: PBMCs. The receptors shown here come from a woman in her forties or fifties in good health and CMV-seronegative. Both conserved end residues are part of each CDR3. Fields, in order: V gene, D gene, J gene, clone size, CDR3 protein, CDR3 DNA. The D gene is left open where the match is weak. Where a row states a size, it is once, few, many or the class of an expanded clone; other rows omit it.

TRBV7-8,-,TRBJ2-6,-,CASSLALVGANVLTF,TGTGCCAGCAGCTTAGCTCTTGTTGGGGCCAACGTCCTGACTTTC
TRBV5-4,-,TRBJ2-7,-,CASSLWRGLEQYF,TGTGCCAGCAGCTTGTGGAGGGGGCTCGAGCAGTACTTC
TRBV6-1,TRBD1,TRBJ2-5,-,CASRRDSLRETQYF,TGTGCCAGCAGACGGGACAGTCTGCGAGAGACCCAGTACTTC
TRBV7-9,-,TRBJ1-1,few,CASSPDRLKEAFF,TGTGCCAGCAGCCCGGACAGATTAAAGGAAGCTTTCTTT
TRBV5-1,-,TRBJ2-1,once,CASSFLLNEQFF,TGCGCCAGCAGCTTTTTACTCAATGAGCAGTTCTTC
TRBV19,TRBD1,TRBJ2-2,-,CASTIGQGAVTGELFF,TGTGCCAGTACCATCGGGCAGGGGGCGGTCACCGGGGAGCTGTTTTTT
TRBV28,-,TRBJ1-5,-,CASLEVAGWPQHF,TGTGCCAGCCTTGAGGTGGCTGGTTGGCCCCAGCATTTT
TRBV27,-,TRBJ2-2,-,CASSRGITGELFF,TGTGCCAGCAGTAGGGGGATCACCGGGGAGCTGTTTTTT
TRBV7-2,-,TRBJ1-3,-,CASSLDRGFGNTIYF,TGTGCCAGCAGCTTAGATAGGGGATTTGGAAACACCATATATTTT
TRBV5-1,TRBD1,TRBJ1-6,-,CASRLRSGQGNSPLHF,TGCGCCAGCAGACTGAGGTCGGGACAGGGAAATTCACCCCTCCACTTT
TRBV4-2,-,TRBJ1-1,few,CASSQERGMNTEAFF,TGTGCCAGCAGCCAAGAAAGGGGAATGAACACTGAAGCTTTCTTT
TRBV7-2,TRBD2,TRBJ2-5,-,CASSLEGSGRVKTQYF,TGTGCCAGCAGCTTAGAGGGTAGCGGGAGGGTAAAGACCCAGTACTTC
TRBV7-9,-,TRBJ2-7,-,CASSLASSAGEQYF,TGTGCCAGCAGCTTAGCGAGTTCAGCGGGTGAGCAGTACTTC
TRBV12-5,TRBD1,TRBJ1-1,-,CASGLQGGTEAFF,TGTGCTAGTGGTTTACAGGGGGGCACTGAAGCTTTCTTT
TRBV7-8,TRBD2,TRBJ2-1,-,CASSLGGLAGNNEQFF,TGTGCCAGCAGCTTAGGAGGGCTAGCGGGAAACAATGAGCAGTTCTTC
TRBV5-4,-,TRBJ2-7,-,CASSLRSFDEQYF,TGTGCCAGCAGCTTGAGGAGCTTTGACGAGCAGTACTTC
TRBV27,TRBD1,TRBJ1-4,-,CASKEQGGLRGKLFF,TGTGCCAGCAAAGAACAGGGGGGGCTCCGGGGAAAACTGTTTTTT
TRBV6-4,-,TRBJ2-2,-,CASREGATGELFF,TGTGCCAGCAGGGAGGGGGCAACCGGGGAGCTGTTTTTT
TRBV5-8,-,TRBJ2-3,-,CASKITGTDTQYF,TGTGCCAGCAAGATTACGGGCACAGATACGCAGTATTTT
TRBV2,-,TRBJ2-1,-,CASSARQGRVGNEQFF,TGTGCCAGCAGTGCGCGCCAGGGTCGGGTCGGGAATGAGCAGTTCTTC
TRBV6-1,TRBD2,TRBJ2-7,few,CASRGGLAEAKQYF,TGTGCCAGCAGGGGGGGACTAGCGGAAGCTAAGCAGTACTTC
TRBV5-1,TRBD2,TRBJ2-5,-,CASSSGLAGGAETQYF,TGCGCCAGCAGCTCTGGACTAGCGGGGGGGGCGGAGACCCAGTACTTC
TRBV5-1,-,TRBJ2-1,-,CASSFDHRTRNEQFF,TGCGCCAGCAGCTTCGACCATCGGACAAGGAATGAGCAGTTCTTC
TRBV19,-,TRBJ1-5,once,CASSAGVREPQHF,TGTGCCAGTAGTGCGGGGGTAAGAGAGCCCCAGCATTTT
TRBV6-1,-,TRBJ1-2,-,CASSAALTEWRGYTF,TGTGCCAGCAGTGCCGCACTGACAGAATGGCGGGGCTACACCTTC
TRBV27,-,TRBJ2-3,once,CAIHGPSTDTQYF,TGTGCCATCCATGGGCCCAGCACAGATACGCAGTATTTT
TRBV10-1,-,TRBJ2-7,-,CASLTWAGFSYEQYF,TGCGCCAGCCTCACCTGGGCGGGCTTCTCCTACGAGCAGTACTTC
TRBV7-2,-,TRBJ2-3,-,CASSLLGSTDTQYF,TGTGCCAGCAGCCTCCTGGGCAGCACAGATACGCAGTATTTT
TRBV28,TRBD2,TRBJ2-7,-,CASRPTSGRARYEQYF,TGTGCCAGCAGACCGACTAGCGGGAGGGCCAGATACGAGCAGTACTTC
TRBV5-1,-,TRBJ1-4,-,CASSLSDWPEKLFF,TGCGCCAGCAGCCTTTCAGATTGGCCTGAAAAACTGTTTTTT
TRBV30,TRBD2,TRBJ2-2,-,CAWTRTSGRINTGELFF,TGTGCCTGGACCCGGACTAGCGGGAGGATTAACACCGGGGAGCTGTTTTTT
TRBV7-9,-,TRBJ2-5,-,CASSLQGSETQYF,TGTGCCAGCAGCTTACAAGGGAGCGAGACCCAGTACTTC
TRBV19,TRBD1,TRBJ1-6,-,CASRNRGTSPLHF,TGTGCCAGTAGGAACAGGGGAACTTCACCCCTCCACTTT
TRBV29-1,TRBD1,TRBJ1-1,-,CSVVDRMNTEAFF,TGCAGCGTCGTGGACAGGATGAACACTGAAGCTTTCTTT
TRBV25-1,TRBD1,TRBJ1-3,-,CASSGKLDRGNTIYF,TGTGCCAGCAGTGGGAAGCTGGACAGGGGGAACACCATATATTTT
TRBV4-1,TRBD1,TRBJ2-7,once,CASSQAPQGAYEQYF,TGCGCCAGCAGCCAAGCACCTCAGGGGGCCTACGAGCAGTACTTC
TRBV5-1,TRBD2,TRBJ2-3,-,CASSLSTSGSVNTQYF,TGCGCCAGCAGCTTGTCAACTAGCGGGAGCGTGAATACGCAGTATTTT
TRBV7-3,-,TRBJ2-3,-,CASSYRSSTDTQYF,TGTGCCAGCAGCTACCGGAGTAGCACAGATACGCAGTATTTT
TRBV19,TRBD1,TRBJ2-7,-,CASSIRDSGPYEQYF,TGTGCCAGTAGTATAAGGGACAGCGGCCCCTACGAGCAGTACTTC
TRBV7-9,-,TRBJ1-1,-,CASTPGETDTWTEAFF,TGTGCCAGCACCCCAGGGGAGACCGATACTTGGACTGAAGCTTTCTTT
TRBV2,TRBD1,TRBJ1-2,few,CASSGRDRGFGYTF,TGTGCCAGCAGTGGCCGGGACAGGGGTTTTGGCTACACCTTC
TRBV7-8,TRBD1,TRBJ2-3,once,CASYGTANTQYF,TGTGCCTCCTATGGGACAGCAAATACGCAGTATTTT
TRBV5-5,TRBD2,TRBJ2-2,few,CASRGGRMVFDTGELFF,TGTGCCAGCAGGGGCGGGAGGATGGTGTTCGACACCGGGGAGCTGTTTTTT
TRBV7-2,-,TRBJ1-2,-,CASSRQGSDYGYTF,TGTGCCAGCAGCCGGCAGGGATCGGACTATGGCTACACCTTC
TRBV7-9,TRBD1,TRBJ1-1,-,CASSSGQGARVNTEAFF,TGTGCCAGCAGCTCGGGACAGGGGGCGCGGGTGAACACTGAAGCTTTCTTT
TRBV7-3,-,TRBJ2-1,-,CASSLNPSASGLNEQFF,TGTGCCAGCAGCTTAAACCCTTCGGCTAGTGGTCTGAATGAGCAGTTCTTC
TRBV7-2,TRBD1,TRBJ2-3,-,CASSSRRQGARADTQYF,TGTGCCAGCAGCTCCAGAAGACAGGGGGCAAGGGCAGATACGCAGTATTTT
TRBV5-4,-,TRBJ1-5,once,CASSKDSEILQPQHF,TGTGCCAGCAGCAAGGACAGTGAGATATTACAGCCCCAGCATTTT
TRBV10-3,-,TRBJ2-3,-,CAISEDRAGDTQYF,TGTGCCATCAGTGAGGACCGGGCAGGGGATACGCAGTATTTT
TRBV15,TRBD1,TRBJ1-5,-,CATSVGTAYSNQPQHF,TGTGCCACCAGCGTCGGGACAGCGTATAGCAATCAGCCCCAGCATTTT